Sequencing of this T cell receptor beta chain was carried out in a study of patients and donors after allogeneic stem cell transplantation. This CDR3 contains 12 residues. The germline V gene has CDR1 SGHTS and CDR2 YDEGEE. V lost 6 bases and J lost 2, with 9 bases in between. In its sample, this clonotype was seen a few times. TCRdb recomputed calls from the RT-PCR reads with MiXCR, one row per CDR3 protein. This table holds about 1,900 distinct CDR3 sequences, about 4.3% found once. The chain joins TRBV5-8 to TRBJ2-7; no firm D call. The sequence was obtained from a human donor who was either an allogeneic HSCT recipient or a stem cell or donor lymphocyte infusion donor (not recorded which). It is not recorded whose cells these are; they may come from a transplant donor. What was sequenced was blood, either unsorted or a sorted T cell fraction (not recorded which). The CDR3 here is CASNYSPYEQYF. In nucleotides, the CDR3 is TGTGCCAGCAACTACTCGCCCTACGAGCAGTACTTC. The full variable domain, its missing parts supplied by reference TRBV5-8 and TRBJ2-7, is EAGVTQSPTHLIKTRGQQATLRCSPISGHTSVYWYQQALGLGLQFLLWYDEGEERNRGNFPPRFSGRQFPNYSSELNVNALELEDSALYLCASNYSPYEQYFGPGTRLTVT.